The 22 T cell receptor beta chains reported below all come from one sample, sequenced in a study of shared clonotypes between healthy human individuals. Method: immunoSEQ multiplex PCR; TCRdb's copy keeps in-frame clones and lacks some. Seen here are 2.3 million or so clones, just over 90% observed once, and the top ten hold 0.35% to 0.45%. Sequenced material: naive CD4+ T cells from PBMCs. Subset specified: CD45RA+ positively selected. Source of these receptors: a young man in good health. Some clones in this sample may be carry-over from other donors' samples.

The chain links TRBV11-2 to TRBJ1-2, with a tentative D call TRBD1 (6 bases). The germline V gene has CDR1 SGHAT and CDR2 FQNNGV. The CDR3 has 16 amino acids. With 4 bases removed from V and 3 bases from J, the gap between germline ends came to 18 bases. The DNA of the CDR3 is TGTGCCAGCAGCTCCCTGAGGGGGGCTGAGGACTATGGCTACACCTTC. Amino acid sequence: CASSSLRGAEDYGYTF.

The CDR3 coding sequence is TGTGCCAGCAGCTTGACGGCCTGGGCTGAAGCTTTCTTT. Encoded protein: CASSLTAWAEAFF. J is TRBJ1-1 and V is TRBV5-6; no reliable D call. V lost 1 base and J lost 6, with 10 bases in between. The germline V gene has CDR1 SGHDT and CDR2 YYEEEE. CDR3 length equals 13 residues.

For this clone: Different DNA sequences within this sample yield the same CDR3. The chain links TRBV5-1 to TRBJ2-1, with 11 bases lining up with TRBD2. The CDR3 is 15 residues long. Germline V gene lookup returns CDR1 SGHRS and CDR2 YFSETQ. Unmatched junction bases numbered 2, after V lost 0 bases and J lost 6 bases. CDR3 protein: CASSLGLAGPNEQFF. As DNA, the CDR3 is TGCGCCAGCAGCTTGGGACTAGCGGGACCCAATGAGCAGTTCTTC.

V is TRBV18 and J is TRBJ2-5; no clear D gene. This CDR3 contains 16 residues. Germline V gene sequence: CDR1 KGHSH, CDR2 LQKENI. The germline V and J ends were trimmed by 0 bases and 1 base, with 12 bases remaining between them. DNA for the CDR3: TGTGCCAGCTCACCACCCAACAACATGGGCCAAGAGACCCAGTACTTC. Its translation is CASSPPNNMGQETQYF.

For the CDR3, the DNA is TGTGCTAGTGGTTCGCCGGTTACAGATACGCAGTATTTT. Its translation is CASGSPVTDTQYF. The V gene is TRBV12-5, the J gene TRBJ2-3; D call uncertain. Germline CDR1 is LGHNT and CDR2 is FRNRAP. V shed 4 bases and J shed 3 bases, with 8 bases lying between them. The CDR3 runs 13 residues.

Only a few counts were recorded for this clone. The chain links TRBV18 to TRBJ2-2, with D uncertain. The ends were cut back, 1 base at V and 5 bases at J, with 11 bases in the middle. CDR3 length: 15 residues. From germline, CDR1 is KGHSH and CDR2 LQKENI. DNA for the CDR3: TGTGCCAGCTCACCACGGCAGGTTAAGACCGGGGAGCTGTTTTTT. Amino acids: CASSPRQVKTGELFF.

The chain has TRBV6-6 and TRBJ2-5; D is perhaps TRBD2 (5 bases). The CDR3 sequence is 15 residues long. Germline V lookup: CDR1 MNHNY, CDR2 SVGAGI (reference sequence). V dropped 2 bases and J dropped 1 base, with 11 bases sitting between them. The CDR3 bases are TGTGCCAGCAGTTACGGATACGGGGTCCAAGAGACCCAGTACTTC. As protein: CASSYGYGVQETQYF.

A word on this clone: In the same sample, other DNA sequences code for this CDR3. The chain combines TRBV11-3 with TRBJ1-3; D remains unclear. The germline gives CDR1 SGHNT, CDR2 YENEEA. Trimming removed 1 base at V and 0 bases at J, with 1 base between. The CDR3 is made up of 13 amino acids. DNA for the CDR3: TGTGCCAGCAGCTTAGCCTCTGGAAACACCATATATTTT. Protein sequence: CASSLASGNTIYF.

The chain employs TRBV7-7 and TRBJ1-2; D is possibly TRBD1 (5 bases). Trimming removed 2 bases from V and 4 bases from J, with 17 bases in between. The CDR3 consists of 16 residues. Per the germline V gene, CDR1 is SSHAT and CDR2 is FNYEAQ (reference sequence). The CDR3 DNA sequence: TGTGCCAGCAGCTTACCCCCCGCTTGGGGGATCTATGGCTACACCTTC. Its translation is CASSLPPAWGIYGYTF.

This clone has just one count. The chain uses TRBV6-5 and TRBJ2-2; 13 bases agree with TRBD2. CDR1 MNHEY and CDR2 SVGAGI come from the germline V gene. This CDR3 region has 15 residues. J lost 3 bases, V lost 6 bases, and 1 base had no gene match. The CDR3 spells CASRGLAGYTGELFF. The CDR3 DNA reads TGTGCCAGCAGGGGACTAGCGGGGTACACCGGGGAGCTGTTTTTT.

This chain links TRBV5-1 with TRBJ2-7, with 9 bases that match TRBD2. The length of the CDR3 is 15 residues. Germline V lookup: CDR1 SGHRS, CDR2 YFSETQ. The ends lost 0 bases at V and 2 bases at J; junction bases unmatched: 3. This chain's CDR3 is CASSLAASGAYEQYF. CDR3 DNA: TGCGCCAGCAGCTTGGCCGCTAGCGGGGCCTACGAGCAGTACTTC.

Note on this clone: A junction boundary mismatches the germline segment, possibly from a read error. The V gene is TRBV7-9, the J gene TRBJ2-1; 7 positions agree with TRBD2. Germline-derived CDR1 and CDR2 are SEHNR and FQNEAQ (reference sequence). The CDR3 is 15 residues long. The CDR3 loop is CASSLAEGRNNEQFF. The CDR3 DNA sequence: TGTGCCAGCAGCCTAGCGGAGGGGAGAAACAATGAGCAGTTCTTC.

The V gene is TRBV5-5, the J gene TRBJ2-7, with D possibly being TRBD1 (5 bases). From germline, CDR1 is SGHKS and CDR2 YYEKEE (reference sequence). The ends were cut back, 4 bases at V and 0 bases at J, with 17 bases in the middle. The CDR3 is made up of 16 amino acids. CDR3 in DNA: TGTGCCAGCAGCATTACAGGATATCGGAGCTCCTACGAGCAGTACTTC. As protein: CASSITGYRSSYEQYF.

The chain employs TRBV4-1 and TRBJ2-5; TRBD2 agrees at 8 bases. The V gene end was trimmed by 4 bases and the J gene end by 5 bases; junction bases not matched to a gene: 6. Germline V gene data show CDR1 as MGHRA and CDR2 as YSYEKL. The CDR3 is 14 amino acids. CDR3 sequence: CASSRSGSGETQYF. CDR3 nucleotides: TGCGCCAGCAGCCGCAGCGGGAGTGGGGAGACCCAGTACTTC.

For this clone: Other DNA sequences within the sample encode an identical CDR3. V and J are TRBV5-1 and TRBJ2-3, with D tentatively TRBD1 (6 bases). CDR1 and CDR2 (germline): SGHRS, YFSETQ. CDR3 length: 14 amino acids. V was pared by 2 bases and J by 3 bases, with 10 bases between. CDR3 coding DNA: TGCGCCAGCAGCTTAACAAGGGGGACAGATACGCAGTATTTT. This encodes CASSLTRGTDTQYF.

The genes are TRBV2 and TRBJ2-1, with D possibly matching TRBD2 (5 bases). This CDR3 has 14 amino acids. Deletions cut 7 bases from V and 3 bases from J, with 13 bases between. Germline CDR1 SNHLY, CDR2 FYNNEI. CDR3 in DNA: TGTGCCAGCAATATGGCGGGCCACTACAATGAGCAGTTCTTC. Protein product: CASNMAGHYNEQFF.

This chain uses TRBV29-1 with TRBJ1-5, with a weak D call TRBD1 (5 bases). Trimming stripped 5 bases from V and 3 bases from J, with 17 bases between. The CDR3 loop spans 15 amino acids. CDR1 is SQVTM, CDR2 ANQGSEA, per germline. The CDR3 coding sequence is TGCAGCGTTTCAATCACCGCAGGGTCCAATCAGCCCCAGCATTTT. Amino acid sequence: CSVSITAGSNQPQHF.

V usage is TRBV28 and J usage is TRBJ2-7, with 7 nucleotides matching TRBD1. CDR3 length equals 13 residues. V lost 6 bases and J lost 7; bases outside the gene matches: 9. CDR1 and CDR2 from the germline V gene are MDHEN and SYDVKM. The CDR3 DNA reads TGTGCCAGCAGGCGAACAGACAGGGAGGAGCAGTACTTC. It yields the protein CASRRTDREEQYF.

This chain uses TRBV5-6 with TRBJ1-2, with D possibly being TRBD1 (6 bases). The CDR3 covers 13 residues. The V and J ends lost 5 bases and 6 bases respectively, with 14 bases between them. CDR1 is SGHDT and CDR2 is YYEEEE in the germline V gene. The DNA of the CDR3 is TGTGCCAGCAGGGTGGGCAGGGGTCATGGCTACACCTTC. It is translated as CASRVGRGHGYTF.

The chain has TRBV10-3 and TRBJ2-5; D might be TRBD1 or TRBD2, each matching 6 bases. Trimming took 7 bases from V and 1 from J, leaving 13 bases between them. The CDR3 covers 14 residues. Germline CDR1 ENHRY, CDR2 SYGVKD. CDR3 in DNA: TGTGCCATCAAGAGGGGGGACCTCCAAGAGACCCAGTACTTC. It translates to CAIKRGDLQETQYF.

The CDR3 loop reads CASSSAGGNYEQYF. CDR3 nucleotides: TGCGCCAGCAGTTCAGCGGGGGGAAACTACGAGCAGTACTTC. The rearrangement links TRBV5-1 to TRBJ2-7; TRBD2 matches 9 bases. With 5 bases clipped from V and 3 bases from J, the junction kept 6 bases outside the gene matches. The CDR3 loop spans 14 amino acids. Germline loops: CDR1 SGHRS, CDR2 YFSETQ. The whole variable domain, remainder taken from reference TRBV5-1 and TRBJ2-7, is KAGVTQTPRYLIKTRGQQVTLSCSPISGHRSVSWYQQTPGQGLQFLFEYFSETQRNKGNFPGRFSGRQFSNSRSEMNVSTLELGDSALYLCASSSAGGNYEQYFGPGTRLTVT.

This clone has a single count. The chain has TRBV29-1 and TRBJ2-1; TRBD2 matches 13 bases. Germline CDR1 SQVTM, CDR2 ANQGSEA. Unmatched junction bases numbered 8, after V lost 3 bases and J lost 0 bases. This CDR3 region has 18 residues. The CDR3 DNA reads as TGCAGCGTTGAGGGGACTAGCGGGAAAATCGTCTCCTACAATGAGCAGTTCTTC. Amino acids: CSVEGTSGKIVSYNEQFF.